What follows describes a single TCR beta chain. Its antigen is not known. Germline CDR1 reads SEHNR; CDR2 reads FQNEAQ (reference sequence). The CDR3 totals 14 residues. V dropped 3 bases and J dropped 8 bases, with 13 bases sitting between them. From the approximately 110-subject validation cohort, which was separate from the roughly 700-subject first cohort, the donors were drawn. Assay used: immunoSEQ multiplex PCR; TCRdb lists only in-frame clones, some missing. The sample consists of some 150,000 clones, around 90% of them appearing once. This specimen comes from a study of cytomegalovirus exposure and HLA in healthy donors. Study results and limitations: Rare TCR sequences dominated, though some public TCRs recurred in many donors. A classifier reportedly called cytomegalovirus status with high sensitivity and specificity. A list of 150 or so TCR beta chains associated with cytomegalovirus was given.

This chain links TRBV7-9 with TRBJ2-2; D possibly corresponds to TRBD1 (6 bases). Sequencing used PBMCs. The sequence was obtained from a woman younger than 35 in good health and CMV-seropositive. CDR3 sequence (DNA): TGTGCCAGCAGCTTCGTTGGGGGCACGGGGGAGCTGTTTTTT. This gives the protein CASSFVGGTGELFF.